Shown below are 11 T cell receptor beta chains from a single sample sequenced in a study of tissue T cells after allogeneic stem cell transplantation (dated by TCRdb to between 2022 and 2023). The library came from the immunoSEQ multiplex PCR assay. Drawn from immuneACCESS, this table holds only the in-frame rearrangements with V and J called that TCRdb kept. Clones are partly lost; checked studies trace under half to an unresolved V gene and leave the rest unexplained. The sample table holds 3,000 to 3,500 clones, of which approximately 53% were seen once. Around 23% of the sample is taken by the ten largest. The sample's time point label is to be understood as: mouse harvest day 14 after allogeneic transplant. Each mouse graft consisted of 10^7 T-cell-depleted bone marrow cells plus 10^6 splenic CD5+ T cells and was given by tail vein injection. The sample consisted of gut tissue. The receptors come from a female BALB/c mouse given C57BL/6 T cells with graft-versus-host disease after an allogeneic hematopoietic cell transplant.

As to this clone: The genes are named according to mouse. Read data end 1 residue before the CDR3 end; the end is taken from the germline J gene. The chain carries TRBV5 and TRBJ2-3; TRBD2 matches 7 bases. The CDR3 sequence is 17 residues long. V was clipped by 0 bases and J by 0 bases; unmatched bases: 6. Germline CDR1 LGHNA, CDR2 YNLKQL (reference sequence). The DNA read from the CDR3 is TGTGCCAGCAGCCAAGAGGGCTGGGGGTCTAGTGCAGAAACGCTGTAT. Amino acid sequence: CASSQEGWGSSAETLY. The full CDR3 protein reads CASSQEGWGSSAETLYF.

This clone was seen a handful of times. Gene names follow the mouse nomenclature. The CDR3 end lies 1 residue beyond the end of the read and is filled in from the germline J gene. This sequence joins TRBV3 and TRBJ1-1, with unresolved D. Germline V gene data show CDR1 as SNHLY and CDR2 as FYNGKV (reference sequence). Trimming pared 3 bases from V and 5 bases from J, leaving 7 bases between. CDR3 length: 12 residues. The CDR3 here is CASSFLQTEVFF. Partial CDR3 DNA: TGTGCCAGCAGCTTCTTACAAACAGAAGTCTTC.

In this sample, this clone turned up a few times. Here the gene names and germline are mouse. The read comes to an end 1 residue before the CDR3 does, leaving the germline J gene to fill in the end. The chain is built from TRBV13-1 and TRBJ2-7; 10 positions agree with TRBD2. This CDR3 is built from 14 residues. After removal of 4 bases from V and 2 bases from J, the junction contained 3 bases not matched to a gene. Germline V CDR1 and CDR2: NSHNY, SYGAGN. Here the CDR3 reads CASSTGTGAYEQYF. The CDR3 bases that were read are TGTGCCAGCAGTACCGGGACTGGGGCCTATGAACAGTAC.

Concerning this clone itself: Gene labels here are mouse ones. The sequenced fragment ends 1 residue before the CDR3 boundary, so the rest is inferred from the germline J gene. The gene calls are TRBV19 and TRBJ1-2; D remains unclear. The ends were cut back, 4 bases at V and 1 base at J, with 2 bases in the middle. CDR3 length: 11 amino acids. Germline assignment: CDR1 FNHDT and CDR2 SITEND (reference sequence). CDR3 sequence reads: CASSGNSDYTF. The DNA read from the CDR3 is TGTGCCAGCAGTGGAAACTCCGACTACACC.

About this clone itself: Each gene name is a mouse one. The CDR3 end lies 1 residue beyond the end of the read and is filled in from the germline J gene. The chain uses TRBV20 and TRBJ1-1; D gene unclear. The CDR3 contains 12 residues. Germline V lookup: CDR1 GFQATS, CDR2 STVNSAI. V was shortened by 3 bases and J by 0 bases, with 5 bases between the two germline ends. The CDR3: CGASNANTEVFF. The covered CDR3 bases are TGTGGTGCTAGCAATGCAAACACAGAAGTCTTC.

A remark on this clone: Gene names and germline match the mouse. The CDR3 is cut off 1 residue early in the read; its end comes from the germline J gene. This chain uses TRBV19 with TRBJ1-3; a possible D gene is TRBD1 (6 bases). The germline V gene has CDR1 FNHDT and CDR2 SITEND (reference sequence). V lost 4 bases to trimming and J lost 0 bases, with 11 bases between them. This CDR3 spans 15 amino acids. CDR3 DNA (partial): TGTGCCAGCAGTCCCGGGACAACTTCTGGAAATACGCTCTAT. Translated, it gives CASSPGTTSGNTLY. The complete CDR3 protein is CASSPGTTSGNTLYF.

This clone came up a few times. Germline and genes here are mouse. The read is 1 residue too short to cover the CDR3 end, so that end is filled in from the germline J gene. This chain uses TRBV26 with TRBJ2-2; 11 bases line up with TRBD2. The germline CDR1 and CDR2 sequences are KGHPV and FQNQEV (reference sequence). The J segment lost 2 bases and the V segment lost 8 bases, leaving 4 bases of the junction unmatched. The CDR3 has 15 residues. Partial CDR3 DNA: TGTGCCAGCCGACTGGGGGGGAGTAACACCGGGCAGCTCTAC. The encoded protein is CASRLGGSNTGQLY. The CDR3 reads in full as CASRLGGSNTGQLYF. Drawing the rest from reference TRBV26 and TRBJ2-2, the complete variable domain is NSKVIQTPRYLVKGQGQKAKMRCIPEKGHPVVFWYQQNKNNEFKFLINFQNQEVLQQIDMTEKRFSAECPSNSPCSLEIQSSEAGDSALYLCASRLGGSNTGQLYFGEGSKLTVL.

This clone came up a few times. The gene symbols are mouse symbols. CDR3 loop: CASGRDRVTISNERLFF. The sequenced part of the CDR3 DNA is TGTGCCAGCGGTCGGGACAGGGTAACAATTTCCAACGAAAGATTATTT. The J gene is TRBJ1-4, the V gene TRBV13-2; TRBD1 aligns across 9 bases. The CDR3 goes on 1 residue after the read ends, and that part is filled in from the germline J gene. J gave up 0 bases and V 4 bases, and 7 bases lay outside the gene matches. There are 17 residues in the CDR3. Germline assignment: CDR1 NNHNN and CDR2 SYGAGS (reference sequence).

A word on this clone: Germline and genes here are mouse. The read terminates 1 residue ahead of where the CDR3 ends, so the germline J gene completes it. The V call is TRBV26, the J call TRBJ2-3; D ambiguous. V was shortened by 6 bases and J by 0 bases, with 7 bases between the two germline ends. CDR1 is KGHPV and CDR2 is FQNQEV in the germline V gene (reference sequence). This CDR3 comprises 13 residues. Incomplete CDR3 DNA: TGTGCCAGCAGCAGAACTAGTGCAGAAACGCTGTAT. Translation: CASSRTSAETLY. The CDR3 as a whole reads CASSRTSAETLYF.

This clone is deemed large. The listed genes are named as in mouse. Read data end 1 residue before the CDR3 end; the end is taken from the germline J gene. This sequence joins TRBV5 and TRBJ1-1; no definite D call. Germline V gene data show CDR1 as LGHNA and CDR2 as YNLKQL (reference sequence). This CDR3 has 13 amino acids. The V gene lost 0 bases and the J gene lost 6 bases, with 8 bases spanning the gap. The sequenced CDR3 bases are TGTGCCAGCAGCCAAGATCCGACATCAGAAGTCTTC. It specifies CASSQDPTSEVF. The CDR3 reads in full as CASSQDPTSEVFF.

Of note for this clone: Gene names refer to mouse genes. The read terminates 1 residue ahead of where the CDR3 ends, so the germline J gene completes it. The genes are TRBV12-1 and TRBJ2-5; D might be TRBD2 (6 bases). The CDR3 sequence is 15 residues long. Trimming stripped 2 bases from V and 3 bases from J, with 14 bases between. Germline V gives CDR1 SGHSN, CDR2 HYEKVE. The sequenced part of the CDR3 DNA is TGTGCCAGCTCTCCCGCCTCTGGGGCGCAAGACACCCAGTAC. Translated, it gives CASSPASGAQDTQY. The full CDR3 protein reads CASSPASGAQDTQYF.